The clone carrying this T cell receptor (beta chain) was detected only once. This specimen comes from a study of T cell changes during pregnancy in multiple sclerosis. Measured with immunoSEQ multiplex PCR; TCRdb has only the in-frame clones, and not every one. The table shows 15,000 to 20,000 clones, with roughly 84% occurring only once. The TCR was taken from a female donor with multiple sclerosis, enrolled in a pregnancy study. The source was CD8+ T cells from peripheral blood mononuclear cells, collected after pregnancy.

The CDR3 DNA is TGTGCCAGCAGTTTCCGGGAACACAATGAGCAGTTCTTC. Translation: CASSFREHNEQFF. The chain is built from TRBV28 and TRBJ2-1; a possible D gene is TRBD2 (5 bases). CDR3 size: 13 residues. With 3 bases removed from V and 5 bases from J, the gap between germline ends came to 8 bases. Germline CDR1 is MDHEN and CDR2 is SYDVKM. The full variable domain, rest sourced from reference TRBV28 and TRBJ2-1, is DVKVTQSSRYLVKRTGEKVFLECVQDMDHENMFWYRQDPGLGLRLIYFSYDVKMKEKGDIPEGYSVSREKKERFSLILESASTNQTSMYLCASSFREHNEQFFGPGTRLTVL.